Below are 12 T cell receptor beta chains sequenced from a single sample in a study of beta chain features in type 1 diabetes. The sequenced template was cDNA made from the entire isolated RNA. TCRdb's table, derived via immunoSEQ multiplex PCR, lists solely in-frame clones and lacks some. Of hundreds of thousands of clones listed, 9.6% were seen once; the top ten hold under 0.035%. Sequenced: naive CD4+ T cells from blood. The receptors originated from a woman aged 18 to 35 in good health.

This clone came up a few times. The CDR3 spells CASSEGLLGYTF. The CDR3 nucleotides read TGCGCCAGCAGCGAAGGACTTCTTGGCTACACCTTC. The chain has TRBV5-1 and TRBJ1-2, with unresolved D. The CDR3 is made up of 12 amino acids. CDR1 and CDR2 from the germline V gene are SGHRS and YFSETQ. Trimming left V 4 bases short and J 7 bases short, with 11 bases between. The variable domain in full, with the rest retrieved from reference TRBV5-1 and TRBJ1-2, is KAGVTQTPRYLIKTRGQQVTLSCSPISGHRSVSWYQQTPGQGLQFLFEYFSETQRNKGNFPGRFSGRQFSNSRSEMNVSTLELGDSALYLCASSEGLLGYTFGSGTRLTVV.

This clone was observed a few times. V is TRBV19 and J is TRBJ2-5; D is ambiguous. This CDR3 has 14 residues. Trimming shortened V by 4 bases and J by 5 bases, and 14 bases separated the two germline ends. Per the germline V gene, CDR1 is LNHDA and CDR2 is SQIVND (reference sequence). DNA for the CDR3: TGTGCCAGTAGTAGGCTGGGCCTCCGGGAGACCCAGTACTTC. Protein: CASSRLGLRETQYF. The variable domain in full, completed from reference TRBV19 and TRBJ2-5, reads DGGITQSPKYLFRKEGQNVTLSCEQNLNHDAMYWYRQDPGQGLRLIYYSQIVNDFQKGDIAEGYSVSREKKESFPLTVTSAQKNPTAFYLCASSRLGLRETQYFGPGTRLLVL.

The chain links TRBV27 to TRBJ1-6; 10 bases match TRBD1. CDR1 and CDR2 from the germline V gene are MNHEY and SMNVEV (reference sequence). The CDR3 consists of 15 residues. Losses at the gene ends were 6 bases for V and 7 bases for J; bases not matched to a gene: 6. In DNA form, the CDR3 reads TGTGCCAGCAGATCCGGGACAGGGGTAAATTCACCCCTCCACTTT. It is translated as CASRSGTGVNSPLHF.

The chain couples TRBV6-6 to TRBJ2-2; D possibly corresponds to TRBD1 (5 bases). The CDR3 totals 13 residues. CDR1 and CDR2 (germline): MNHNY, SVGAGI (reference sequence). V was trimmed by 2 bases and J by 5 bases, leaving 6 bases between them. CDR3 bases: TGTGCCAGCAGTTACAGGGGAACCGGGGAGCTGTTTTTT. This codes for CASSYRGTGELFF.

A word on this clone: Other DNA sequences in this specimen translate into the identical CDR3. V and J are TRBV5-1 and TRBJ2-2, with D unresolved. V gave up 0 bases and J gave up 1 base, with 4 bases separating them. CDR1 SGHRS and CDR2 YFSETQ come from the germline V gene. The CDR3 has 14 amino acids. The CDR3 nucleotides read TGCGCCAGCAGCTTGGCCGGGAACACCGGGGAGCTGTTTTTT. Residues: CASSLAGNTGELFF.

This rearrangement joins TRBV6-1 to TRBJ1-2; no definite D call. The length of the CDR3 is 13 residues. The germline V and J ends were trimmed by 6 bases and 2 bases, with 10 bases remaining between them. Germline V gene lookup returns CDR1 MNHNS and CDR2 SASEGT. CDR3 sequence: CASSPAANYGYTF. CDR3 in DNA: TGTGCCAGCAGCCCCGCGGCGAACTATGGCTACACCTTC.

This clone appeared many times. The V and J genes are TRBV29-1 and TRBJ2-7; no reliable D call. V was cut by 4 bases and J by 0 bases, with 7 bases left in between. The CDR3 contains 12 residues. Germline CDR1 reads SQVTM; CDR2 reads ANQGSEA. The CDR3 DNA follows: TGCAGCGTTGGTAAGCGCTCCTACGAGCAGTACTTC. This translates into CSVGKRSYEQYF.

The table lists this clone with a few counts. CDR3 nucleotides: TGTGCCAGCAGCTTAGTGCGGACAGGGTATAACGGGGAGCTGTTTTTT. This sequence encodes CASSLVRTGYNGELFF. The rearrangement links TRBV11-2 to TRBJ2-2; TRBD1 matches 8 bases. Trimming cost V 1 base and J 7 bases; bases outside gene matches: 8. Germline V gives CDR1 SGHAT, CDR2 FQNNGV. CDR3 length equals 16 residues.

This clone was detected only a few times. V and J are TRBV19 and TRBJ2-1; 13 bases are shared with TRBD2. There are 15 residues in the CDR3. Losses at the gene ends were 4 bases for V and 9 bases for J; bases not matched to a gene: 6. Germline V gives CDR1 LNHDA, CDR2 SQIVND (reference sequence). CDR3 loop: CASSTGTSGTSEQFF. DNA of the CDR3: TGTGCCAGTAGTACCGGGACTAGCGGGACTAGTGAGCAGTTCTTC. Filled out from reference TRBV19 and TRBJ2-1, the complete variable domain reads DGGITQSPKYLFRKEGQNVTLSCEQNLNHDAMYWYRQDPGQGLRLIYYSQIVNDFQKGDIAEGYSVSREKKESFPLTVTSAQKNPTAFYLCASSTGTSGTSEQFFGPGTRLTVL.

The chain joins TRBV5-1 to TRBJ2-7; tentative D call: TRBD1 (5 bases). Germline V gene data show CDR1 as SGHRS and CDR2 as YFSETQ. V was trimmed by 2 bases and J by 5 bases, leaving 8 bases between them. There are 12 residues in the CDR3. CDR3 nucleotide sequence: TGCGCCAGCAGCTTCGACAGCAACGAGCAGTACTTC. Translation: CASSFDSNEQYF.

This clone was observed a handful of times. The V call is TRBV5-1, the J call TRBJ2-7, with TRBD2 matching 14 bases. This CDR3 contains 16 residues. The V and J ends lost 0 bases and 10 bases, in that order; junction bases with no gene match: 9. Germline CDR1 is SGHRS and CDR2 is YFSETQ. The CDR3 DNA is TGCGCCAGCAGCTTGGTCGGGACTAGCGGGGGAGCTGAACAGTACTTC. Encoded protein: CASSLVGTSGGAEQYF.

The chain joins TRBV2 to TRBJ1-1, with no clear D. The CDR3 totals 14 residues. V shed 3 bases and J shed 1 base, with 9 bases lying between them. CDR1 is SNHLY, CDR2 FYNNEI, per germline. The CDR3 reads CASSEELENTEAFF. As DNA, the CDR3 is TGTGCCAGCAGTGAGGAGCTGGAGAACACTGAAGCTTTCTTT.